This TCR beta chain was captured in a study of graft-versus-host responses after intestinal transplantation. The overall study: Every recipient had anti-thymocyte globulin induction and about three years of tacrolimus plus steroids.

Sequenced by immunoSEQ multiplex PCR; TCRdb stores in-frame clones only, minus some. The table shows tens of thousands of clones, with around 93% occurring only once. Study-level results: Among circulating GvH clones, peak levels were associated with early post-transplant declines in HvG clones. Recipient-marrow GvH clones were detected, some having first appeared in ileum or blood.

The V segment lost 5 bases and the J segment 6 bases; nucleotides outside the gene matches: 19. Per the germline V gene, CDR1 is SGHAT and CDR2 is FQNNGV. The CDR3 consists of 18 residues. Comments on this clone: The antigen is not known.

V and J are TRBV11-2 and TRBJ1-2; 9 positions agree with TRBD1. The TCR sequence derives from a human donor who was the organ donor for an intestinal transplant. The material was unstimulated CD8+ T cells sorted from spleen or lymph node cells, obtained before transplant. The CDR3 loop reads CASSTPRPGTGKGDGYTF. The CDR3 DNA is TGTGCCAGCAGCACCCCTCGTCCCGGGACAGGGAAAGGCGATGGCTACACCTTC.